This T cell receptor (beta chain) was recorded in a study of blood T cells in healthy people across ages. General observations from the study: Older age coincided with a roughly linear decline in TCR beta diversity per million T cells.

This clonotype was observed a few times. Its antigen is unidentified. Sample-barcoded 5' priming and a J-beta primer mix drove a second PCR of about 6 to 12 cycles. All cDNA molecules were each tagged by a template-switch adaptor with 12 random nucleotides. Using its own MiXCR run on the 5' RACE reads, TCRdb lists one record per CDR3 protein. The data hold roughly 1,800,000 distinct CDR3 sequences, with around half observed a single time. This CDR3 spans 15 amino acids. Per germline, CDR1 SGHRS and CDR2 YFSETQ. V shed 4 bases, J shed 2 bases, and the junction held 7 bases outside the gene matches. Healthy individuals of Caucasian origin from Russia, aged about 6 to 95, served as donors.

The chain combines TRBV5-1 with TRBJ2-5; 8 nucleotides align to TRBD1. The sequenced sample consisted of blood. The TCR sequence derives from a middle-aged woman in good health. The CDR3 region is CASSDRGFGQETQYF. DNA of the CDR3: TGCGCCAGCAGCGACAGGGGTTTCGGACAAGAGACCCAGTACTTC.